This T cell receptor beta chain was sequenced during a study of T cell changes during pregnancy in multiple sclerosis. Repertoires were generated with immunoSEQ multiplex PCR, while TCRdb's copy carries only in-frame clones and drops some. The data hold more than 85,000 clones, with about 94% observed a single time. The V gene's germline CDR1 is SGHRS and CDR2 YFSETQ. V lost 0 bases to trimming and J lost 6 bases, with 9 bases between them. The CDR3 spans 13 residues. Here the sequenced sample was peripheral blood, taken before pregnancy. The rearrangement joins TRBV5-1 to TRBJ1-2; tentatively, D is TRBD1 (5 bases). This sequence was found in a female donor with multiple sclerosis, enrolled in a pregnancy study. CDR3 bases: TGCGCCAGCAGCTTGGGGGGCGCGAATGGCTACACCTTC. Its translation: CASSLGGANGYTF.